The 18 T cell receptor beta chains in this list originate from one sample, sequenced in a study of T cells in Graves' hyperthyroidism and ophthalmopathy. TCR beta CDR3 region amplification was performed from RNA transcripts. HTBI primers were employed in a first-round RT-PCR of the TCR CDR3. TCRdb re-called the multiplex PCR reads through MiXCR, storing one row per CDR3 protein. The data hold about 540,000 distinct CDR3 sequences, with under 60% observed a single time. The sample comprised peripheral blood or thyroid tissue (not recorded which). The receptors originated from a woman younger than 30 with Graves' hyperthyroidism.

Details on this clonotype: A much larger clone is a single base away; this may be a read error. CDR3 sequence: CASSVPNEKLLF. The CDR3 bases are TGTGCCAGCAGTGTTCCGAACGAAAAACTGCTTTTT. The chain has TRBV2 and TRBJ1-4; D remains ambiguous. The CDR3 spans 12 residues. The germline gives CDR1 SNHLY, CDR2 FYNNEI.

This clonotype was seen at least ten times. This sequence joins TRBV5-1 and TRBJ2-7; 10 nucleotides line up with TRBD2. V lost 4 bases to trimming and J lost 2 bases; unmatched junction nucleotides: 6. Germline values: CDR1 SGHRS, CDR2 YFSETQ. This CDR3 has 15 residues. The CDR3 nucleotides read TGCGCCAGCAGCGCGCGGACTAGCGGAACCTACGAGCAGTACTTC. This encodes CASSARTSGTYEQYF.

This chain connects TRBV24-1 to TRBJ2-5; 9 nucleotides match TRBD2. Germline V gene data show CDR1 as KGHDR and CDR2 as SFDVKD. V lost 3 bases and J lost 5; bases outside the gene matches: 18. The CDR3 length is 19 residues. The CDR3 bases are TGTGCCACCAGTGATCCCGCCGTCTCTAGCGGGGCCAGGGCCGAGACCCAGTACTTC. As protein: CATSDPAVSSGARAETQYF.

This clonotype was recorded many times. CDR3 protein: CSASGRGVQTQYF. The CDR3 nucleotides are TGCAGTGCCTCGGGACGGGGGGTACAGACCCAGTACTTC. The chain uses TRBV20-1 and TRBJ2-5; 7 bases are a match to TRBD2. Trimming at V came to 6 bases and at J to 6 bases, leaving 10 bases not matched to a gene. The CDR3 extends over 13 amino acids. The germline CDR1 and CDR2 sequences are DFQATT and SNEGSKA (reference sequence).

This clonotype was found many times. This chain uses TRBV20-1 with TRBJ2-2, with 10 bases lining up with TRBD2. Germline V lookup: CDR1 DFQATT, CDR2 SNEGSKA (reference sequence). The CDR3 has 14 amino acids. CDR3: CSSLAGLRTGELFF. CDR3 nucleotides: TGCAGCTCACTAGCGGGACTCCGCACCGGGGAGCTGTTTTTT.

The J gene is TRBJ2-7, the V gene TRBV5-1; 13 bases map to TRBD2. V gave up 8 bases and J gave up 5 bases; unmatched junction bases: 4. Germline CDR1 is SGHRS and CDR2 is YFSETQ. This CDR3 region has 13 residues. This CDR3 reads CARLAGGPHEQYF. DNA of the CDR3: TGCGCCAGACTAGCGGGAGGGCCCCACGAGCAGTACTTC.

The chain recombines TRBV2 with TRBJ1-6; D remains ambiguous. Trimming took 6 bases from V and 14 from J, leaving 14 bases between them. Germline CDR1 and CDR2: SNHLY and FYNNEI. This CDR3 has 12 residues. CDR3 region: CASRTSGESLHF. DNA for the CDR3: TGTGCCAGCAGGACTAGCGGCGAATCCCTCCACTTT.

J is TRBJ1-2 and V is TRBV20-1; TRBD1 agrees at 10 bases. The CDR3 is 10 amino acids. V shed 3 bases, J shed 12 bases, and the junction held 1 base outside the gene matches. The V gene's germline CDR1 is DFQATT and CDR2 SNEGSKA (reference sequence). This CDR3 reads CSARTGGDTF. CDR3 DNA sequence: TGCAGTGCTAGGACAGGGGGCGACACCTTC.

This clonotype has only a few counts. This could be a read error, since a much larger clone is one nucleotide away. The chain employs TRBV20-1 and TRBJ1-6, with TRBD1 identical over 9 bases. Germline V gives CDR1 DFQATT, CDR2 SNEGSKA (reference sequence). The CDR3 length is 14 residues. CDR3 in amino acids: CSANDRGDSSPFHF. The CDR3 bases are TGCAGTGCTAACGACAGGGGGGATAGCTCACCCTTCCACTTT.

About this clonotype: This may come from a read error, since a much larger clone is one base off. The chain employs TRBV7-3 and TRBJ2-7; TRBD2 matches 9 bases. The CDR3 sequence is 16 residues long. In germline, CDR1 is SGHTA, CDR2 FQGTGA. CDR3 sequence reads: CASSLTGAGGPYGQYF. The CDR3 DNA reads TGTGCCAGCAGCTTAACTGGGGCGGGAGGGCCCTACGGGCAGTACTTC.

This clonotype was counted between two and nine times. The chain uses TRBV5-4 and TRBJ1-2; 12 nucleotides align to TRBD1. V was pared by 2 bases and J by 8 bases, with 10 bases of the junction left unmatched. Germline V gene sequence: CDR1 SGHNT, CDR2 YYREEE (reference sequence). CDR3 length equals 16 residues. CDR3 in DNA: TGTGCCAGCAGCTTAAATCCGGGACAGGGGGCTGAGGGCTACACCTTC. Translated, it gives CASSLNPGQGAEGYTF. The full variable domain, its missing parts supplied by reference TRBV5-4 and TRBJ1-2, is ETGVTQSPTHLIKTRGQQVTLRCSSQSGHNTVSWYQQALGQGPQFIFQYYREEENGRGNFPPRFSGLQFPNYSSELNVNALELDDSALYLCASSLNPGQGAEGYTFGSGTRLTVV.

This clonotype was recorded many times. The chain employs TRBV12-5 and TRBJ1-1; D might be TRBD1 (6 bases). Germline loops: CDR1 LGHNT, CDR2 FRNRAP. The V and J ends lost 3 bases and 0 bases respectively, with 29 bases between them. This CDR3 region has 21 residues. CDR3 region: CASGFIAMRTMRGAMNTEAFF. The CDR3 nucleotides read TGTGCTAGTGGTTTTATTGCTATGAGGACCATGCGGGGGGCGATGAACACTGAAGCTTTCTTT.

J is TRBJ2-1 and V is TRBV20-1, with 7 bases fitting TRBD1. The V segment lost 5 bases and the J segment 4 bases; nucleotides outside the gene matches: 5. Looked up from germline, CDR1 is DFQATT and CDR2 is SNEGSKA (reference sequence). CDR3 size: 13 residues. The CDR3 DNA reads TGCAGTGCTCGCCGGGACAGTTACAATGAGCAGTTCTTC. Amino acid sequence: CSARRDSYNEQFF.

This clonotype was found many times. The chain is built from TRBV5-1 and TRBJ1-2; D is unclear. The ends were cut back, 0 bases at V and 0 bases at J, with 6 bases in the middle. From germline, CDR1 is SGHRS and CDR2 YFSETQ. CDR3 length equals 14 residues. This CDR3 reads CASSLEAPNYGYTF. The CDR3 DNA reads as TGCGCCAGCAGCTTGGAAGCGCCTAACTATGGCTACACCTTC.

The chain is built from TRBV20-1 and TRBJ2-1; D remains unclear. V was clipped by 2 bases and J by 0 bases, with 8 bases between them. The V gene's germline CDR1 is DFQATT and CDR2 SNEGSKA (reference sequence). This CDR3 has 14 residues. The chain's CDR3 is CSARRGTSYNEQFF. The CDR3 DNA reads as TGCAGTGCTAGACGTGGAACCTCCTACAATGAGCAGTTCTTC.

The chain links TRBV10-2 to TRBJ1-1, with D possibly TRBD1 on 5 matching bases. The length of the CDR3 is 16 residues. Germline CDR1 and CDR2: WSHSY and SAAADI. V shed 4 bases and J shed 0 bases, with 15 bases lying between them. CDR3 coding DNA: TGCGCCAGCAGTGCTAGAATAAGGGGACTGAACACTGAAGCTTTCTTT. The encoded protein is CASSARIRGLNTEAFF.

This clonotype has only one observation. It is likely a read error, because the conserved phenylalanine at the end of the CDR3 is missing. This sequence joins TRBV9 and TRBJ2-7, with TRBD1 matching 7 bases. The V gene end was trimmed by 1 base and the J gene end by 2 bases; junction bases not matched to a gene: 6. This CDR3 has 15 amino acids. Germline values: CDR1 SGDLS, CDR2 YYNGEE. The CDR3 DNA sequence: TGTGCCAGCAGCGTATCTGGGACAGAGACCTACGAGCAGTACCTC. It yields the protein CASSVSGTETYEQYL.

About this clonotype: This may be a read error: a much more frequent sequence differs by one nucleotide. CDR3 nucleotides: TGTGCCAGCAGCTTGGACAGGGGCACCGGTGGCTACACCTTC. Its protein is CASSLDRGTGGYTF. The chain couples TRBV5-6 to TRBJ1-2, with TRBD1 matching 7 bases. V gave up 0 bases and J gave up 7 bases; unmatched junction bases: 6. Germline CDR1 reads SGHDT; CDR2 reads YYEEEE. The CDR3 spans 14 residues. Supplemented by reference TRBV5-6 and TRBJ1-2, the full variable domain reads DAGVTQSPTHLIKTRGQQVTLRCSPKSGHDTVSWYQQALGQGPQFIFQYYEEEERQRGNFPDRFSGHQFPNYSSELNVNALLLGDSALYLCASSLDRGTGGYTFGSGTRLTVV.